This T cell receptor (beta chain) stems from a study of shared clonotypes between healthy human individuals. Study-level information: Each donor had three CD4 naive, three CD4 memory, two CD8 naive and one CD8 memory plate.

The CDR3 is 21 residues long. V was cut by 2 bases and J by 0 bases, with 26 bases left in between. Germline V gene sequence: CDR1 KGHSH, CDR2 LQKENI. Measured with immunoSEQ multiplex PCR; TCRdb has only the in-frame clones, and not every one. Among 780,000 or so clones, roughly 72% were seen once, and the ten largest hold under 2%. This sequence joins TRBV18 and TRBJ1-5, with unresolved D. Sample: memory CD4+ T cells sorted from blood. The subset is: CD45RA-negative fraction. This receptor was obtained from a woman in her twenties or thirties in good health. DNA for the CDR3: TGTGCCAGCTCACCAAGGCCGGCAGTCTCGGCTCAGCCCTATAGCAATCAGCCCCAGCATTTT. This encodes CASSPRPAVSAQPYSNQPQHF.